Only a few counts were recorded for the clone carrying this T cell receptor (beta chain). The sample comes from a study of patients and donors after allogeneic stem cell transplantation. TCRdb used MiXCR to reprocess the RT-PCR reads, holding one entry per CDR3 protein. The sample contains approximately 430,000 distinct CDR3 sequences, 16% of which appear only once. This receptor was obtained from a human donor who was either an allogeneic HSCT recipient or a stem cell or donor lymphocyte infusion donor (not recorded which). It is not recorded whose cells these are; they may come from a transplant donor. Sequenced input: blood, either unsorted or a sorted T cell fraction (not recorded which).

The CDR3 DNA is TGTGCCATCCGACTAGCTGACATCTCCTACGAGCAGTACTTC. It codes for CAIRLADISYEQYF. The genes are TRBV28 and TRBJ2-7, with 7 bases that match TRBD2. Germline V gene data show CDR1 as MDHEN and CDR2 as SYDVKM. This CDR3 is 14 amino acids long. V was pared by 10 bases and J by 0 bases, with 9 bases of the junction left unmatched.